Listed here are 17 T cell receptor beta chains from one sample, sequenced in a study of CD8 T cells in ankylosing spondylitis. Each CDR3 protein is one row after TCRdb ran MiXCR on the 5' RACE reads. The sample includes 270,000 or so distinct CDR3 sequences, more than 15% of them seen just once. Source material: blood, either unsorted or a sorted T cell fraction (not recorded which). The receptor source for this set is a male donor with ankylosing spondylitis or in good health (not recorded which).

This chain uses TRBV4-2 with TRBJ2-7, with a weak D call TRBD2 (6 bases). The V and J ends lost 4 bases and 1 base respectively, with 14 bases between them. There are 15 residues in the CDR3. Germline CDR1 and CDR2: LGHNA and YNFKEQ. This CDR3 is CASSPISGSSYEQYF. In DNA form, the CDR3 reads TGTGCCAGCAGCCCGATTAGCGGTTCTTCCTACGAGCAGTACTTC.

This clonotype was seen repeatedly, ten times or more. The V call is TRBV5-6, the J call TRBJ2-2, with 11 bases matching TRBD2. Germline CDR1 reads SGHDT; CDR2 reads YYEEEE. The ends lost 4 bases at V and 6 bases at J; junction bases unmatched: 8. The CDR3 length is 16 residues. This CDR3 is CASSPMTSGISGELFF. The CDR3 region has the DNA TGTGCCAGCAGCCCTATGACTAGCGGGATATCCGGGGAGCTGTTTTTT.

V gene TRBV7-9 combines with J gene TRBJ2-2; possibly TRBD2 for D (6 bases). The V end lost 2 bases, the J end lost 6 bases, and 13 bases lay between the germline ends. This CDR3 has 15 residues. The germline V gene has CDR1 SEHNR and CDR2 FQNEAQ (reference sequence). Written as DNA, the CDR3 is TGTGCCAGCAGCTTATTACTAGCAAGAGCCGGGGAGCTGTTTTTT. Protein sequence: CASSLLLARAGELFF.

V is TRBV20-1 and J is TRBJ2-3, with 10 bases lining up with TRBD2. After removal of 5 bases from V and 2 bases from J, the junction contained 7 bases not matched to a gene. Germline CDR1 DFQATT, CDR2 SNEGSKA (reference sequence). The CDR3 loop spans 15 amino acids. CDR3 in amino acids: CSASLAGGNTDTQYF. CDR3 bases: TGCAGTGCTTCCTTAGCGGGAGGAAACACAGATACGCAGTATTTT.

The chain joins TRBV29-1 to TRBJ2-7, with 7 bases lining up with TRBD1. The CDR3 is 15 residues long. Trimming at V came to 1 base and at J to 2 bases, leaving 8 bases not matched to a gene. Germline loops: CDR1 SQVTM, CDR2 ANQGSEA. Written as DNA, the CDR3 is TGCAGCGTTGAAGGGGTGACAGGGACAGCCTACGAGCAGTACTTC. Protein product: CSVEGVTGTAYEQYF.

The rearrangement links TRBV7-6 to TRBJ2-1; perhaps TRBD1 as D (6 bases). CDR3 length equals 14 residues. V was trimmed by 4 bases and J by 7 bases, leaving 14 bases between them. Looked up from germline, CDR1 is SGHVS and CDR2 is FNYEAQ. In nucleotides, the CDR3 is TGTGCCAGCAGCTCAACTATCAGGGGTAATGAGCAGTTCTTC. Translated: CASSSTIRGNEQFF.

This clonotype showed up just a few times. The chain uses TRBV25-1 and TRBJ2-1; perhaps TRBD2 as D (7 bases). The CDR3 has 15 amino acids. The V and J ends lost 11 bases and 9 bases respectively, with 26 bases between them. In germline, CDR1 is MGHDK, CDR2 SYGVNS. The CDR3 sequence: CASRGAGALWGEQFF. The CDR3 DNA reads as TGTGCCTCCCGAGGCGCGGGGGCTTTGTGGGGTGAGCAGTTCTTC.

This clonotype occurred a few times. This chain joins TRBV7-3 and TRBJ2-1, with a tentative D call TRBD2 (5 bases). Germline assignment: CDR1 SGHTA and CDR2 FQGTGA. Between the trimmed V and J ends, which lost 2 bases and 4 bases, there was a span of 15 bases. The CDR3 is 16 residues long. The CDR3 DNA is TGTGCCAGCAGCTTAGGGAGTTCCCTACCTTACAATGAGCAGTTCTTC. This codes for CASSLGSSLPYNEQFF.

This clonotype was counted a few times. The chain employs TRBV7-3 and TRBJ1-1, with a weak D call TRBD1 (6 bases). Germline CDR1 is SGHTA and CDR2 is FQGTGA. The CDR3 is 13 amino acids. V was cut by 5 bases and J by 3 bases, with 10 bases left in between. The CDR3 is CASSLGGDTEAFF. Written as DNA, the CDR3 is TGTGCCAGCAGCCTAGGGGGAGACACTGAAGCTTTCTTT.

This clonotype was detected a few times. The chain employs TRBV4-1 and TRBJ1-6, with D possibly being TRBD1 (5 bases). Trimming removed 0 bases from V and 6 bases from J, with 12 bases in between. Germline lookup yields CDR1 MGHRA and CDR2 YSYEKL. This CDR3 region has 16 residues. CDR3 bases: TGCGCCAGCAGCCAAGACGGGGGACTGGGTAATTCACCCCTCCACTTT. Amino acids: CASSQDGGLGNSPLHF.

In its sample, this clonotype was seen a few times. The rearrangement uses TRBV4-1 and TRBJ2-7; D perhaps matches TRBD1 (6 bases). Trimming removed 4 bases from V and 4 bases from J, with 17 bases in between. This CDR3 spans 15 amino acids. Germline V gene lookup returns CDR1 MGHRA and CDR2 YSYEKL. The CDR3 DNA reads as TGCGCCAGCAGCCCCGCAACCGGGACAAATTACGAGCAGTACTTC. Translating it yields CASSPATGTNYEQYF.

This clonotype has at least ten counts. J is TRBJ2-1 and V is TRBV7-6; 12 bases fit TRBD2. The junction had 3 bases not matched to a gene; V was cut back by 2 bases and J by 10 bases. CDR3 length equals 14 residues. Germline values: CDR1 SGHVS, CDR2 FNYEAQ. In DNA form, the CDR3 reads TGTGCCAGCAGCTTAAGACTAGCGGGAGAGGAGCAGTTCTTC. Its translation: CASSLRLAGEEQFF.

The chain employs TRBV7-9 and TRBJ2-7, with 8 bases identical to TRBD1. The trim removed 5 bases at V and 6 bases at J, leaving 3 bases unmatched. The CDR3 contains 12 residues. From germline, CDR1 is SEHNR and CDR2 FQNEAQ (reference sequence). The DNA for the CDR3 is TGTGCCAGCAGCCGGACAGGGCTCGAGCAGTACTTC. Translated, it gives CASSRTGLEQYF.

A few counts support this clonotype. The J gene is TRBJ2-7, the V gene TRBV10-3; perhaps TRBD1 as D (5 bases). The V end was cut by 0 bases, the J end by 7 bases, with 10 bases between. The germline CDR1 and CDR2 sequences are ENHRY and SYGVKD. CDR3 length: 13 residues. CDR3 sequence reads: CAISESGPQEQYF. CDR3 coding DNA: TGTGCCATCAGTGAGTCGGGGCCTCAGGAGCAGTACTTC.

Here the CDR3 DNA reads TGCAGTGCTAGGGGGACTAGCGGGAGTGGCGAGCAGTACTTC. This codes for CSARGTSGSGEQYF. The V call is TRBV20-1, the J call TRBJ2-7; 14 nucleotides match TRBD2. This CDR3 contains 14 residues. The germline gives CDR1 DFQATT, CDR2 SNEGSKA (reference sequence). The junction had 4 bases not matched to a gene; V was cut back by 3 bases and J by 6 bases.

The chain links TRBV6-5 to TRBJ1-5; D may be TRBD1 (5 bases). The length of the CDR3 is 15 residues. The V gene lost 0 bases and the J gene lost 5 bases, with 11 bases spanning the gap. Germline V gene sequence: CDR1 MNHEY, CDR2 SVGAGI. The CDR3 sequence is CASSYSSGTDQPQHF. In DNA, the CDR3 is TGTGCCAGCAGTTACTCGTCAGGGACGGATCAGCCCCAGCATTTT.

The CDR3 coding sequence is TGCAGTGCTCGACAAGACAGGGGGATGAATCAGCCCCAGCATTTT. It codes for CSARQDRGMNQPQHF. The rearrangement links TRBV20-1 to TRBJ1-5, with 9 bases lining up with TRBD1. The CDR3 totals 15 residues. The V gene end was trimmed by 5 bases and the J gene end by 4 bases; junction bases not matched to a gene: 9. The germline CDR1 and CDR2 sequences are DFQATT and SNEGSKA (reference sequence).